These T cell receptor beta chains were read from a single sample in a study of Graves' ophthalmopathy and Graves' hyperthyroidism. TCRdb itself ran the multiplex PCR reads through MiXCR, one entry per CDR3 protein. The repertoire consists of almost 40,000 distinct CDR3 sequences, with roughly 49% occurring once and the leading ten covering approximately 30%. Material for sequencing was peripheral blood. The receptor source for this set is an adult woman with stable Graves' hyperthyroidism. The CDR3 runs from the conserved cysteine through the conserved F or W. The D gene is left open where the match is weak. Rows give clone size only sometimes, using once, few, many, or a class for an expanded clone.

d_gene: TRBD2
j_gene: TRBJ2-7
v_gene: TRBV20-1
abundance: -
CDR3nt: TGCAGTGCCGAGGGGTCTAGCGGGAGGGCCCGACGGTGGGAGCAGTACTTC
CDR3aa: CSAEGSSGRARRWEQYF

d_gene: TRBD2
j_gene: TRBJ2-5
v_gene: TRBV7-9
abundance: -
CDR3nt: TGTGCCAGCAGCATGACAGCGGGAGGGCGGGTAGAGGCCCAGTACTTC
CDR3aa: CASSMTAGGRVEAQYF

d_gene: -
j_gene: TRBJ2-2
v_gene: TRBV3-1
abundance: many
CDR3nt: TGTGCCAGCAGCCACGGCACCGGGGAGCTGTTTTTT
CDR3aa: CASSHGTGELFF

d_gene: -
j_gene: TRBJ1-4
v_gene: TRBV12-3/TRBV12-4
abundance: -
CDR3nt: TGTGCCTGCAGCTTCCGACAGGCCCGGGGAAAACTGTTTTTT
CDR3aa: CACSFRQARGKLFF

d_gene: TRBD1
j_gene: TRBJ1-2
v_gene: TRBV7-3
abundance: once
CDR3nt: TGTGCCAGCAGTTCCGACAGGGGGGCTAACTATGGCTACACCTTC
CDR3aa: CASSSDRGANYGYTF

d_gene: TRBD1
j_gene: TRBJ2-5
v_gene: TRBV6-5
abundance: -
CDR3nt: TGTGCCAGCAGTACCGGACAGGGGGCTGAGACCCAGTACTTC
CDR3aa: CASSTGQGAETQYF

d_gene: -
j_gene: TRBJ2-5
v_gene: TRBV5-6
abundance: -
CDR3nt: TGTGCCAGCAGCTTGGAACACGGGGCAGAGACCCAGTACTTC
CDR3aa: CASSLEHGAETQYF

d_gene: TRBD2
j_gene: TRBJ2-5
v_gene: TRBV7-6
abundance: once
CDR3nt: TGTGCCAGCAGCTTAGCGTCTAGCGGGAGGGTCACGACCCAGTACTTC
CDR3aa: CASSLASSGRVTTQYF

d_gene: -
j_gene: TRBJ1-5
v_gene: TRBV12-3/TRBV12-4
abundance: -
CDR3nt: TGTGCCAGCAGTTTACGGGCGGAGCAGCCCCAGCATTTT
CDR3aa: CASSLRAEQPQHF

d_gene: TRBD1
j_gene: TRBJ1-2
v_gene: TRBV7-3
abundance: -
CDR3nt: TGTGCCTTAAGTCAGGGGACAGTCTATGGCTACACCTTC
CDR3aa: CALSQGTVYGYTF

d_gene: -
j_gene: TRBJ2-6
v_gene: TRBV10-3
abundance: -
CDR3nt: TGTGCCATCAGTGGTCGGACGGGCGAGGCCAACGTCCTGACTTTC
CDR3aa: CAISGRTGEANVLTF

d_gene: TRBD2
j_gene: TRBJ2-5
v_gene: TRBV29-1
abundance: -
CDR3nt: TGCAGCGTCATGGGACTAGCGAGGTACCAAGAGACCCAGTACTTC
CDR3aa: CSVMGLARYQETQYF

d_gene: -
j_gene: TRBJ1-1
v_gene: TRBV15
abundance: few
CDR3nt: TGTGCCACCAGCAGAGTAGGGAACACTGAAGCTTTCTTT
CDR3aa: CATSRVGNTEAFF

d_gene: -
j_gene: TRBJ2-6
v_gene: TRBV7-9
abundance: -
CDR3nt: TGTGCCAGCAGCTTAGGCAGCCGGGGCCTAGGGGGTGCTGGGGCCAACGTCCTGACTTTC
CDR3aa: CASSLGSRGLGGAGANVLTF

d_gene: -
j_gene: TRBJ1-2
v_gene: TRBV6-1
abundance: many
CDR3nt: TGTGCCAGCAGCCCATCAGGGGATGGCTACACCTTC
CDR3aa: CASSPSGDGYTF

d_gene: TRBD2
j_gene: TRBJ2-2
v_gene: TRBV12-3/TRBV12-4
abundance: many
CDR3nt: TGTGCCAGCAGCCCCCGGGGACTAGCAGTTACCGGGGAGCTGTTTTTT
CDR3aa: CASSPRGLAVTGELFF

d_gene: -
j_gene: TRBJ2-5
v_gene: TRBV18
abundance: many
CDR3nt: TGTGCCAGCTCACCAATGGGACGGCAAGAGACCCAGTACTTC
CDR3aa: CASSPMGRQETQYF

d_gene: TRBD1
j_gene: TRBJ2-7
v_gene: TRBV7-9
abundance: many
CDR3nt: TGTGCCAGCAGCTCCCGCTGGGACAGGGACTACGAGCAGTACTTC
CDR3aa: CASSSRWDRDYEQYF

d_gene: -
j_gene: TRBJ2-7
v_gene: TRBV10-2
abundance: many
CDR3nt: TGCGCCACCAGAGGCCAAAGCTCCTACGAGCAGTACTTC
CDR3aa: CATRGQSSYEQYF

d_gene: -
j_gene: TRBJ2-2
v_gene: TRBV19
abundance: -
CDR3nt: TGTGCCACCAGGACAGGGAGGGACACCGGGGAGCTGTTTTTT
CDR3aa: CATRTGRDTGELFF

d_gene: -
j_gene: TRBJ2-7
v_gene: TRBV25-1
abundance: many
CDR3nt: TGTGCCAGCAGTGAATGGGGACAAACCTACGAGCAGTACTTC
CDR3aa: CASSEWGQTYEQYF

d_gene: -
j_gene: TRBJ2-7
v_gene: TRBV7-2
abundance: -
CDR3nt: TGTGCCAGCAGCATAAGCCAGGGGGGCCGTTACTACGAGCAGTACTTC
CDR3aa: CASSISQGGRYYEQYF

d_gene: TRBD1
j_gene: TRBJ1-4
v_gene: TRBV6-5
abundance: many
CDR3nt: TGTGCCAGCAGTTACTCGCCGGGACAGGGAAGGGAAAAACTGTTTTTT
CDR3aa: CASSYSPGQGREKLFF

d_gene: TRBD1
j_gene: TRBJ1-6
v_gene: TRBV12-3/TRBV12-4
abundance: many
CDR3nt: TGTGCCAGCCGAAAGACAGGGAATAATTCACCCCTCCACTTT
CDR3aa: CASRKTGNNSPLHF

d_gene: -
j_gene: TRBJ1-1
v_gene: TRBV2
abundance: many
CDR3nt: TGTGCCAGCAGTGTAGATGACACTGAAGCTTTCTTT
CDR3aa: CASSVDDTEAFF

d_gene: -
j_gene: TRBJ2-7
v_gene: TRBV20-1
abundance: many
CDR3nt: TGCAGTGCCCTCCGGGACTCTCCCTCCTACGAGCAGTACTTC
CDR3aa: CSALRDSPSYEQYF

d_gene: -
j_gene: TRBJ1-5
v_gene: TRBV7-9
abundance: many
CDR3nt: TGTGCCAGCAGCCGGACAGTTAATCAGCCCCAGCATTTT
CDR3aa: CASSRTVNQPQHF

d_gene: TRBD1
j_gene: TRBJ2-7
v_gene: TRBV9
abundance: -
CDR3nt: TGTGCCAGCAGTGTAGGACAGGGAGTTGTCGAGCAGTACTTC
CDR3aa: CASSVGQGVVEQYF

d_gene: -
j_gene: TRBJ1-5
v_gene: TRBV19
abundance: -
CDR3nt: TGTGCCAGTAAGCCCGGGGGTAGGGATCAGCCCCTGCATTTC
CDR3aa: CASKPGGRDQPLHF

d_gene: TRBD1
j_gene: TRBJ1-5
v_gene: TRBV20-1
abundance: many
CDR3nt: TGCAGTGCGCCCACAACAGGGGGCGGGGATCAGCCCCAGCATTTT
CDR3aa: CSAPTTGGGDQPQHF

d_gene: -
j_gene: TRBJ1-6
v_gene: TRBV15
abundance: -
CDR3nt: TGTGCCACCAGCAGAGATCCCGGGACTGGTAATTCACCCCTCCACTTT
CDR3aa: CATSRDPGTGNSPLHF

d_gene: TRBD1
j_gene: TRBJ1-5
v_gene: TRBV6-1
abundance: many
CDR3nt: TGTGCCAGCAGTCAATTGACAGGGGGAGGAAATCAGCCCCAGCATTTT
CDR3aa: CASSQLTGGGNQPQHF

d_gene: -
j_gene: TRBJ2-7
v_gene: TRBV10-1
abundance: many
CDR3nt: TGCGCCAGCGGCTCCGGGACCCCCTACGAGCAGTACTTC
CDR3aa: CASGSGTPYEQYF

d_gene: TRBD2
j_gene: TRBJ2-7
v_gene: TRBV5-1
abundance: many
CDR3nt: TGCGCCAGCAGCTGGGGAACTAGCGGGAGGCTCTACGAGCAGTACTTC
CDR3aa: CASSWGTSGRLYEQYF

d_gene: TRBD2
j_gene: TRBJ2-3
v_gene: TRBV28
abundance: -
CDR3nt: TGTGCCAGCAGTTTAGGGAGGGCGGCAGATACGCAGTATTTT
CDR3aa: CASSLGRAADTQYF

d_gene: TRBD1
j_gene: TRBJ1-2
v_gene: TRBV20-1
abundance: many
CDR3nt: TGCAGTGCAGAGAGACAGGGTCATAACTATGGCTACACCTTC
CDR3aa: CSAERQGHNYGYTF

d_gene: -
j_gene: TRBJ1-5
v_gene: TRBV7-9
abundance: -
CDR3nt: TGTGCCAGCAGCTTACGGTATCAGCCCCAGCATTTT
CDR3aa: CASSLRYQPQHF

d_gene: TRBD1
j_gene: TRBJ1-2
v_gene: TRBV20-1
abundance: -
CDR3nt: TGCAGTGCGTCGGACAGGGTGTATGGCTACACCTTC
CDR3aa: CSASDRVYGYTF

d_gene: -
j_gene: TRBJ1-4
v_gene: TRBV6-5
abundance: many
CDR3nt: TGTGCCAGCAGTTTGACAGAGCTTAGCGAAAAACTGTTTTTT
CDR3aa: CASSLTELSEKLFF

d_gene: -
j_gene: TRBJ1-2
v_gene: TRBV10-2
abundance: once
CDR3nt: TGCGCCAGCAGTGAGTCGGGGGTCAGACCCCGTTCCGGCGGGGCCTTC
CDR3aa: CASSESGVRPRSGGAF

d_gene: -
j_gene: TRBJ1-3
v_gene: TRBV11-2
abundance: medium-sized
CDR3nt: TGTGCCAGCAGCTTAGATACGGGAAACACCATATATTTT
CDR3aa: CASSLDTGNTIYF

d_gene: TRBD1
j_gene: TRBJ1-1
v_gene: TRBV7-9
abundance: -
CDR3nt: TGTGCCAGCAGTGAATGGGGGACAGGGGGAGGAACTGAAGCTTTCTTT
CDR3aa: CASSEWGTGGGTEAFF

d_gene: -
j_gene: TRBJ2-2
v_gene: TRBV15
abundance: -
CDR3nt: TGTGCCACCAGTGCGGTTAGGCGGGCCGGGGAGCTGTTTTTT
CDR3aa: CATSAVRRAGELFF

d_gene: TRBD1
j_gene: TRBJ1-2
v_gene: TRBV20-1
abundance: many
CDR3nt: TGCAGTGCTATTGGGACAGTTAACTATGGCTACACCTTC
CDR3aa: CSAIGTVNYGYTF

d_gene: -
j_gene: TRBJ1-4
v_gene: TRBV14
abundance: many
CDR3nt: TGTGCCAGCAGCCAAGTCCGAGAGCCTCGGAATGAAAAACTGTTATTT
CDR3aa: CASSQVREPRNEKLLF

d_gene: TRBD1
j_gene: TRBJ1-2
v_gene: TRBV2
abundance: once
CDR3nt: TGTGCCAGCAGTGGTAACAGGGGGAGCTATGGCTACACCTTC
CDR3aa: CASSGNRGSYGYTF

d_gene: TRBD1
j_gene: TRBJ1-5
v_gene: TRBV19
abundance: many
CDR3nt: TGTGCCAGTAAAAGCTCTGGCAGGGGGAATCAGCCCCAGCATTTT
CDR3aa: CASKSSGRGNQPQHF

d_gene: TRBD1
j_gene: TRBJ2-7
v_gene: TRBV2
abundance: -
CDR3nt: TGTGCCAGCAGTGCAACAGGGGTCTACGAGCAGTACTTC
CDR3aa: CASSATGVYEQYF